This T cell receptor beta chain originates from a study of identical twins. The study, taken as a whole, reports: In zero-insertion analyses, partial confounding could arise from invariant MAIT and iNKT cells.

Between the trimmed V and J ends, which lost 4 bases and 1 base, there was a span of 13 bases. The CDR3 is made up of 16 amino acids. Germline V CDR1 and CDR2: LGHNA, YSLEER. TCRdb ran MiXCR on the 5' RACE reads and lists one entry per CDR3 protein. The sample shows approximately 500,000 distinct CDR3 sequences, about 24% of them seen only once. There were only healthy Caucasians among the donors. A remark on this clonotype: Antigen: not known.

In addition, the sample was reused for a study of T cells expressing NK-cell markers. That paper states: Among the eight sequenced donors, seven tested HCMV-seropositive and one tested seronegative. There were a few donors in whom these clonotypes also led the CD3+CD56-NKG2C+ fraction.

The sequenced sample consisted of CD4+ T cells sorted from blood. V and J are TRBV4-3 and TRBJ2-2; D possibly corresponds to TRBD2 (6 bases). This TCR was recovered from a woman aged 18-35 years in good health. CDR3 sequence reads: CASSPEGLKNTGELFF. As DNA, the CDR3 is TGCGCCAGCAGCCCCGAGGGACTTAAGAACACCGGGGAGCTGTTTTTT.